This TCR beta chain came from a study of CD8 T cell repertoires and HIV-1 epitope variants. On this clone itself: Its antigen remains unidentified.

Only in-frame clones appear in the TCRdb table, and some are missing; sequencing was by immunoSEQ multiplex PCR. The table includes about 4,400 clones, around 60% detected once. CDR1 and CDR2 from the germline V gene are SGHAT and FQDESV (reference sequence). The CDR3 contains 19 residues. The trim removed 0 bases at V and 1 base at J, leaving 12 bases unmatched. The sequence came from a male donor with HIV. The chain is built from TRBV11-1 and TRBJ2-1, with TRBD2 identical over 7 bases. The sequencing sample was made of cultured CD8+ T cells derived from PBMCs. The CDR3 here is CASSLAYSREVGSYNEQFF. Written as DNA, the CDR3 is TGTGCCAGCAGCTTAGCGTATAGCCGGGAGGTTGGGTCCTACAATGAGCAGTTCTTC.